This T cell receptor (beta chain) was found in a study of blood T cell repertoires in COVID-19. About the research overall: Some COVID-19 samples were acute and others convalescent; all came from the United States, Italy and Spain. T cells, B-cell-depleted T cells, or PBMCs supplied cDNA or gDNA.

Original methodology: Amplification with reference gene primers provided the estimates of nucleated cell counts. Repertoires were generated with immunoSEQ multiplex PCR, while TCRdb's copy carries only in-frame clones and drops some. V and J calls and clone size follow that table, whereas D and trimming were derived from the DNA. Of tens of thousands of clones in the sample, approximately 91% are singletons; the top ten hold 1.5% to 2%. V was clipped by 1 base and J by 0 bases, with 13 bases between them. CDR3 size: 16 residues. The germline gives CDR1 MGHRA, CDR2 YSYEKL. This TCR was sampled from a human donor in a cohort sampled during active COVID-19. Sequenced input: peripheral blood. This chain connects TRBV4-1 to TRBJ2-7; tentative D call: TRBD2 (6 bases). The CDR3 loop is CASSQGPFSGSYEQYF. The DNA of the CDR3 is TGCGCCAGCAGCCAAGGGCCTTTTAGCGGCTCCTACGAGCAGTACTTC.